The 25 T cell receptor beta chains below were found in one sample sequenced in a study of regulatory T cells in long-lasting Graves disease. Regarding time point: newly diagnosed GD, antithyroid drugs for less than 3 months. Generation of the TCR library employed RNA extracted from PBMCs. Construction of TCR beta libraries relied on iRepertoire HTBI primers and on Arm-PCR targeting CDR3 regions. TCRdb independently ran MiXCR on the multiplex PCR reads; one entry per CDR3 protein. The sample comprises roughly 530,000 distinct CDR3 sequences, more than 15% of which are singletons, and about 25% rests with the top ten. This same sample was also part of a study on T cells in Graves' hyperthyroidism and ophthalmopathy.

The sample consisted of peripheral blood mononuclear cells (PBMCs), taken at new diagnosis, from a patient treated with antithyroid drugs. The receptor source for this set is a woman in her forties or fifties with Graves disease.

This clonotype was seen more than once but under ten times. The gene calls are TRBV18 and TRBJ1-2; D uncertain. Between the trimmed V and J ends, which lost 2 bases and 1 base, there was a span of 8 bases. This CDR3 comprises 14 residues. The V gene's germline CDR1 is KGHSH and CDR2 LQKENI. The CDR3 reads CASSPSDLNYGYTF. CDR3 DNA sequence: TGTGCCAGCTCACCATCTGACCTTAACTATGGCTACACCTTC.

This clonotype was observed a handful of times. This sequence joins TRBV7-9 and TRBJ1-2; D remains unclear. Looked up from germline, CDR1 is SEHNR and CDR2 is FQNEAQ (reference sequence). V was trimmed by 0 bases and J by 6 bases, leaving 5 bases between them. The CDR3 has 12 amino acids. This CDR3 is CASSLAENGYTF. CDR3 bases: TGTGCCAGCAGCTTAGCCGAGAATGGCTACACCTTC.

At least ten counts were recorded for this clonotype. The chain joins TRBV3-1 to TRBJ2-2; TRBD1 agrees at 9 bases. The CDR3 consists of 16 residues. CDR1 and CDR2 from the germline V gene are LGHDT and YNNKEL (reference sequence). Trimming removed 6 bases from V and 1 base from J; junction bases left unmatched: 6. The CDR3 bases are TGTGCCAGCAGTCCCGGGACAGGGAGGAACACCGGGGAGCTGTTTTTT. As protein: CASSPGTGRNTGELFF.

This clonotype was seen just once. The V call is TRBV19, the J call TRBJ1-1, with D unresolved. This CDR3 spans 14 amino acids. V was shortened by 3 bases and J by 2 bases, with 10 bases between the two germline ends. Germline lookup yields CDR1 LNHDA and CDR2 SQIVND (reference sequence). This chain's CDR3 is CASSMGGVNTEAFF. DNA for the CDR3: TGTGCCAGTAGTATGGGTGGAGTTAACACTGAAGCTTTCTTT.

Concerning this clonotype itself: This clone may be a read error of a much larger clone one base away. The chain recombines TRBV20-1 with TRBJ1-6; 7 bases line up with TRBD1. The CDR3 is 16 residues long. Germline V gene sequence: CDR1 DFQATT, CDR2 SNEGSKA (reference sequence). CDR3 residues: CSARHPAGQVSAPPHF. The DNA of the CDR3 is TGCAGTGCTAGACACCCCGCCGGACAGGTCTCAGCACCCCCCCACTTT.

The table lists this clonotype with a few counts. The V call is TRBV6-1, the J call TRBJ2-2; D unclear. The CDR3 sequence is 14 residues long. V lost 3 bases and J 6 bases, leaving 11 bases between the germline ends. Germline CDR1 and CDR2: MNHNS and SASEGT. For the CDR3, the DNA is TGTGCCAGCAGTGAGCCCCTTAGGCCCGGGGAGCTGTTTTTT. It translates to CASSEPLRPGELFF.

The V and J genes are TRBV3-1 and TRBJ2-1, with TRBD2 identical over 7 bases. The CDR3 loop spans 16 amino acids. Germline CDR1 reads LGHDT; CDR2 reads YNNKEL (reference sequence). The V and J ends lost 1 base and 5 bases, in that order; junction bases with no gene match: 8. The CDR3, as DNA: TGTGCCAGCAGCCAAGGGTTGGCGGGGGTTGACAATGAGCAGTTCTTC. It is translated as CASSQGLAGVDNEQFF.

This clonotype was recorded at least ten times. CDR3 bases: TGTGCCAGCAGCTTTAGCGGGGGGGCGAATGAGCAGTTCTTC. Amino acids: CASSFSGGANEQFF. The chain recombines TRBV12-3 or TRBV12-4 with TRBJ2-1, with 11 nucleotides matching TRBD2. Trimming took 6 bases from V and 7 from J; bases not matched to a gene: 5. This CDR3 has 14 residues.

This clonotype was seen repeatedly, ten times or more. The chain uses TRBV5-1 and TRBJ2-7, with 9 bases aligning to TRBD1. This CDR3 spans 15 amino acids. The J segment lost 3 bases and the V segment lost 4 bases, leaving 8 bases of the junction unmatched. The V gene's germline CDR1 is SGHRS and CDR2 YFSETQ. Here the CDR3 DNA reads TGCGCCAGCAGCCCCATTCCGGGACAGGGCTACGAGCAGTACTTC. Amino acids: CASSPIPGQGYEQYF.

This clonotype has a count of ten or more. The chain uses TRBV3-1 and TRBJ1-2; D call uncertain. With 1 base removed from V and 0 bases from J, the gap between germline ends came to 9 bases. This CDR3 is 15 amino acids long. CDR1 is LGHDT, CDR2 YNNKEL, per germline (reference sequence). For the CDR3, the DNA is TGTGCCAGCAGCCAAGGGACGGTAACTAACTATGGCTACACCTTC. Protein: CASSQGTVTNYGYTF.

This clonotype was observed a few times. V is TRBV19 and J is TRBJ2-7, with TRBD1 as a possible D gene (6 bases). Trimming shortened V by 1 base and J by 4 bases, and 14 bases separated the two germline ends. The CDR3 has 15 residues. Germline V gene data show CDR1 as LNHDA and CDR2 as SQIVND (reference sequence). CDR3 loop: CASSIGFDRSYEQYF. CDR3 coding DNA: TGTGCCAGTAGTATAGGCTTCGACAGGTCTTACGAGCAGTACTTC.

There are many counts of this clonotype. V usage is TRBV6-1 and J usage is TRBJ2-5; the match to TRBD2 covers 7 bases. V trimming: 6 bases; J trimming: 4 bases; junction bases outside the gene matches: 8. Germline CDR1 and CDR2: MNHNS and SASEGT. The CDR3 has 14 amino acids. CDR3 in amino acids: CASRQRGGGETQYF. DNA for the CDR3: TGTGCCAGCAGGCAACGGGGCGGGGGAGAGACCCAGTACTTC.

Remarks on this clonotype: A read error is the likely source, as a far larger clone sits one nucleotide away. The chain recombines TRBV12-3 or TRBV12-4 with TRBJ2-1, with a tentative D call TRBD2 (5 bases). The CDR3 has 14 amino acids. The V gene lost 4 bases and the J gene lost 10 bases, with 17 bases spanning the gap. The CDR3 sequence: CASSSPSGVREQFF. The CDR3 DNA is TGTGCCAGCAGTTCCCCTTCCGGGGTTAGGGAGCAGTTCTTC.

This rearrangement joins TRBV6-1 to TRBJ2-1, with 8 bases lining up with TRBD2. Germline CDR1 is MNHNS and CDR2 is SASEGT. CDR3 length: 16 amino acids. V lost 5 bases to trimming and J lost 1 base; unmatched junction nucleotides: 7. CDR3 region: CASSLLAGKSYNEQFF. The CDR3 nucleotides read TGTGCCAGCAGTCTCTTAGCGGGGAAGTCCTACAATGAGCAGTTCTTC.

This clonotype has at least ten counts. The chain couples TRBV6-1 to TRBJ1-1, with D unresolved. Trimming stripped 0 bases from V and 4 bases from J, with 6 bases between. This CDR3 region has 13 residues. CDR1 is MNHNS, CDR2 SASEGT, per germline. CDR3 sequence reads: CASSEARTTEAFF. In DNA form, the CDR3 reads TGTGCCAGCAGTGAAGCCCGAACCACTGAAGCTTTCTTT.

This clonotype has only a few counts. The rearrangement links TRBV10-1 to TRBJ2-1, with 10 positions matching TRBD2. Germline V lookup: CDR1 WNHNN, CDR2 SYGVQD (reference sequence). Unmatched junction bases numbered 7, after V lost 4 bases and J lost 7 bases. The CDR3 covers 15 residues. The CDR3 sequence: CASSGTSGRRNEQFF. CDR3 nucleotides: TGCGCCAGCAGTGGGACTAGCGGTCGGAGGAATGAGCAGTTCTTC.

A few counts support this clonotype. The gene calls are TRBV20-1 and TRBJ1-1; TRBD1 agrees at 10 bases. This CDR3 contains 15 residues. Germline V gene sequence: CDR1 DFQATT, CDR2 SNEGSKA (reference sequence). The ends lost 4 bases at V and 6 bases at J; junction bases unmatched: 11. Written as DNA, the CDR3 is TGCAGTGCTAAAAGCCGGGACAGGGGATGGGCTGAAGCTTTCTTT. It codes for CSAKSRDRGWAEAFF.

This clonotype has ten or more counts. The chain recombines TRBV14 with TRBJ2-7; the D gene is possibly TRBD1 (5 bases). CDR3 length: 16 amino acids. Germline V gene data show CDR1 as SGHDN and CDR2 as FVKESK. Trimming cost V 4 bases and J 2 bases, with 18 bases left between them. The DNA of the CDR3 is TGTGCCAGCAGCCCCGACAGCCCCCTACACCCCTACGAGCAGTACTTC. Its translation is CASSPDSPLHPYEQYF.

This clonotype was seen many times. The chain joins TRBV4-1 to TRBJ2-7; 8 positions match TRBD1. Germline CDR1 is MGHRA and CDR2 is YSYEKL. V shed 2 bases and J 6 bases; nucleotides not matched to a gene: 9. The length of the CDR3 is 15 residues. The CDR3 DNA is TGCGCCAGCAGCCAATCCCTCTTAGACAGGGGCGAGCAGTACTTC. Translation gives CASSQSLLDRGEQYF.

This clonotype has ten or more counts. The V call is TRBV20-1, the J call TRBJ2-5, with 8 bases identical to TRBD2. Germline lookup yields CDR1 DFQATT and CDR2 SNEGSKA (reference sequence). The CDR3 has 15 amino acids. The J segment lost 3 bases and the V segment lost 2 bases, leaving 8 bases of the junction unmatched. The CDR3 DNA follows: TGCAGTGCTAGAAGGGACCCAGCGGGGGAAGAGACCCAGTACTTC. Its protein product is CSARRDPAGEETQYF.

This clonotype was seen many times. In nucleotides, the CDR3 is TGTGCCACCAGCTCCGGGACAGGTTACAATGAGCAGTTCTTC. Protein product: CATSSGTGYNEQFF. This chain connects TRBV24-1 to TRBJ2-1; 8 bases agree with TRBD1. The CDR3 is 14 amino acids. Germline V lookup: CDR1 KGHDR, CDR2 SFDVKD. Trimming took 7 bases from V and 4 from J; bases not matched to a gene: 5.

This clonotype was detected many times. CDR3 sequence: CASSWTSGGPGYRYNEQFF. CDR3 DNA: TGCGCCAGCAGCTGGACTAGCGGGGGCCCCGGTTATAGGTACAATGAGCAGTTCTTC. V is TRBV5-1 and J is TRBJ2-1, with 13 bases fitting TRBD2. The length of the CDR3 is 19 residues. Germline lookup yields CDR1 SGHRS and CDR2 YFSETQ. V trimming: 3 bases; J trimming: 4 bases; junction bases outside the gene matches: 13.

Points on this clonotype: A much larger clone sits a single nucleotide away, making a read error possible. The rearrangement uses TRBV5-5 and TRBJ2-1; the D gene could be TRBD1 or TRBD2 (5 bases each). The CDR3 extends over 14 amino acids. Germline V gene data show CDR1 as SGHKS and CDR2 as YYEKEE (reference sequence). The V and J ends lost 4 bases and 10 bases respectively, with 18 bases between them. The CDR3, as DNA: TGTGCCAGCAGCGCTTCCGGGACGGTCTACGAGCAGTTCTTC. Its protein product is CASSASGTVYEQFF.

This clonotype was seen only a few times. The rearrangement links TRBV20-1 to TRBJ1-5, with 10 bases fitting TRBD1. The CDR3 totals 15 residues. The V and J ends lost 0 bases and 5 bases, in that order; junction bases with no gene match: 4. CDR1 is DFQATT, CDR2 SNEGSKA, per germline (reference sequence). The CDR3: CSARDRDRGYQPQHF. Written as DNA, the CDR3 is TGCAGTGCTAGAGATCGGGACAGGGGTTATCAGCCCCAGCATTTT.

The CDR3 loop is CAIYDGGGRDNEQFF. The CDR3 coding sequence is TGTGCCATCTACGACGGGGGGGGCCGGGACAATGAGCAGTTCTTC. The chain has TRBV10-3 and TRBJ2-1; 8 positions agree with TRBD2. The CDR3 loop spans 15 amino acids. Germline CDR1 ENHRY, CDR2 SYGVKD. The V gene end was trimmed by 8 bases and the J gene end by 5 bases; junction bases not matched to a gene: 11.